This T cell receptor (beta chain) was identified in a study of shared clonotypes between healthy human individuals. The germline gives CDR1 KGHSH, CDR2 LQKENI. V lost 4 bases, J lost 1 base, and 14 bases lay in between. The CDR3 is 15 residues long. Measured with immunoSEQ multiplex PCR; TCRdb has only the in-frame clones, and not every one. Among under 200,000 clones listed, just under 95% were seen once. The specimen sequenced was naive CD4+ T cells sorted from blood. Sample subset: CD45RA+ positively selected. The chain has TRBV18 and TRBJ2-7; D possibly matches TRBD1 or TRBD2 (5 bases each). The source of this sequence is a woman aged 25 to 39 in good health. The CDR3 nucleotides read TGTGCCAGCTCACGCGACCGGGACGGATCCTACGAGCAGTACTTC. Its protein product is CASSRDRDGSYEQYF.